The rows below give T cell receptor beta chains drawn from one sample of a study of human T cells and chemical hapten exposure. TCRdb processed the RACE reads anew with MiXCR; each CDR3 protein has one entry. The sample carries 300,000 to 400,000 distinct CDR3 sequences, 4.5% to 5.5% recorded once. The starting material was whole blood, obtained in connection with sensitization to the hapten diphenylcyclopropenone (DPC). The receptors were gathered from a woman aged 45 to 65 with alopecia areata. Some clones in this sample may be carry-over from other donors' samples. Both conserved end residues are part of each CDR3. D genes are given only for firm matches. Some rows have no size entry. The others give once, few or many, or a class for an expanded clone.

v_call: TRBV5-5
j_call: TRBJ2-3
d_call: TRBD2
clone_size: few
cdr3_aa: CASSPDGTSGITDTQYF
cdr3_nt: TGTGCCAGCAGCCCCGATGGGACTAGCGGGATCACAGATACGCAGTATTTT

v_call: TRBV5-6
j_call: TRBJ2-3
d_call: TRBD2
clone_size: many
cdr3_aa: CASSLVLSLAGGKPSTDTQYF
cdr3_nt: TGTGCCAGCAGCTTGGTTTTGTCCCTAGCGGGGGGCAAACCTAGCACAGATACGCAGTATTTT

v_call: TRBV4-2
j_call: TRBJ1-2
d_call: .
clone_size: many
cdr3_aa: CASRGASNYGYTF
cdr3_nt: TGTGCCAGCCGCGGGGCTTCTAACTATGGCTACACCTTC

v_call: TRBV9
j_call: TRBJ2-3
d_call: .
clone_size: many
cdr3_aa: CASSVHGSTDTQYF
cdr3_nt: TGTGCCAGCAGCGTTCACGGAAGCACAGATACGCAGTATTTT

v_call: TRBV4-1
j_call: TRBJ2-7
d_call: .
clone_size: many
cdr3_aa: CASSHDSAGYEQYF
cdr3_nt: TGCGCCAGCAGCCATGACAGCGCTGGGTACGAGCAGTACTTC

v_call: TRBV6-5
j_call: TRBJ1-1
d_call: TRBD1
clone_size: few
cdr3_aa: CASNLDRGQTEAFF
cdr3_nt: TGTGCCAGCAACTTGGACAGGGGGCAAACTGAAGCTTTCTTT

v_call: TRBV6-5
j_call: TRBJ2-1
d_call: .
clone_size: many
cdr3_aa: CATSRRGTYNEQFF
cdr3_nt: TGTGCCACCTCCCGGCGGGGTACCTACAATGAGCAGTTCTTC

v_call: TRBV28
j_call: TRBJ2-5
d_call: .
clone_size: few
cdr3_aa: CASTAGDMKTQYF
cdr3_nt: TGTGCCAGCACCGCAGGGGACATGAAGACCCAGTACTTC

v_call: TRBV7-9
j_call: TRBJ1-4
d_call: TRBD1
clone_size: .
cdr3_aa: CASSLPGQPEKLFF
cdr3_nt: TGTGCCAGCAGCTTACCGGGACAGCCCGAAAAACTGTTTTTT

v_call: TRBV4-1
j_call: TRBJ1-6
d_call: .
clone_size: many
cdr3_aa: CASSYQDRESSYNSPLHF
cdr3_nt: TGCGCCAGCAGCTACCAAGATAGGGAGAGCTCCTATAATTCACCCCTCCACTTT

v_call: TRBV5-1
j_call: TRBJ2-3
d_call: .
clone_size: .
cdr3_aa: CASSHRLPPTDTQYF
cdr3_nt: TGCGCCAGCAGCCACAGACTACCCCCCACAGATACGCAGTATTTT

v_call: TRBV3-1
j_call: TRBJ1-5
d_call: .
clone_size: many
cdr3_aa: CASRPTGSGQPQHF
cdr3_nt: TGTGCCAGCAGGCCTACAGGGTCGGGCCAGCCCCAGCATTTT

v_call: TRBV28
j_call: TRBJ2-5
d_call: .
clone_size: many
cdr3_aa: CASSSSGSLRGTQYF
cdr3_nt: TGTGCCAGCAGTTCATCGGGATCCCTAAGGGGGACCCAGTACTTC

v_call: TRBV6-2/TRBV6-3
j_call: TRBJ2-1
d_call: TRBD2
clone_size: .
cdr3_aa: CASSYSSGTSGPVWAEQFF
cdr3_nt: TGTGCCAGCAGTTACTCTTCAGGGACTAGCGGGCCCGTGTGGGCTGAGCAGTTCTTC

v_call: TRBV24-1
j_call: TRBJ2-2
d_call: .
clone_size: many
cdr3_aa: CATSDLGQGKTGELFF
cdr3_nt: TGTGCCACCAGTGATTTGGGGCAGGGGAAGACCGGGGAGCTGTTTTTT

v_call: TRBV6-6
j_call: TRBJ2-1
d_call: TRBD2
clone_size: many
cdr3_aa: CASSLGLAPNEQFF
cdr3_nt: TGTGCCAGCAGTTTAGGACTAGCCCCCAATGAGCAGTTCTTC

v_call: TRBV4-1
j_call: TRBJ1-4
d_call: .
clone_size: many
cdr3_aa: CASRSTRGEREKLFF
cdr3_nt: TGCGCCAGCAGATCTACTAGAGGGGAGAGGGAAAAACTGTTTTTT

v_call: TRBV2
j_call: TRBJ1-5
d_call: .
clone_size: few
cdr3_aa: CASSEGLPNQPQHF
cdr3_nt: TGTGCCAGCAGTGAGGGACTTCCAAATCAGCCCCAGCATTTT

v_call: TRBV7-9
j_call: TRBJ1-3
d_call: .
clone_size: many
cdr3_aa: CASSQRQLRSGNTIYF
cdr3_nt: TGTGCCAGCAGCCAAAGACAGTTACGCTCTGGAAACACCATATATTTT

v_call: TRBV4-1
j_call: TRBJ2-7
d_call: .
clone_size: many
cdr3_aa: CASSQSSGGPSYEQYF
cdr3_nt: TGCGCCAGCAGCCAATCTTCCGGGGGCCCCTCCTACGAGCAGTACTTC

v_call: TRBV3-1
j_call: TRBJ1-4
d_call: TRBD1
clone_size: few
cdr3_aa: CASSQAPGGEEKLFF
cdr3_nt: TGTGCCAGCAGCCAAGCCCCAGGGGGTGAGGAAAAACTGTTTTTT

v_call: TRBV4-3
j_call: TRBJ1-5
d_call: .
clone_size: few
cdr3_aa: CASSQDSNGQPQHF
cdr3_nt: TGCGCCAGCAGCCAAGACAGTAACGGTCAGCCCCAGCATTTT

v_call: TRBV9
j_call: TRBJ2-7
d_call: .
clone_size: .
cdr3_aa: CASSVEGRVHEQYF
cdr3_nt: TGTGCCAGCAGCGTAGAGGGCAGGGTCCACGAGCAGTACTTC